The 6 T cell receptor beta chains presented below share a single source sample, sequenced in a study of shared clonotypes between healthy human individuals (TCRdb year 2020). Libraries were prepared through the immunoSEQ multiplex PCR assay. TCRdb retrieved this table from immuneACCESS and kept in-frame rearrangements only. Not all clones are present; in checked studies, unresolved V genes account for under half, and no reason is known for the remainder. The sample includes about 710,000 clones, with 73% observed a single time. The ten largest clones take up 1.5% to 2% of the sample. The material sequenced was memory CD4+ T cells sorted from blood. The sample's cell subset or site label, in plain terms: CD45RA-negative fraction. The receptors were gathered from a woman in her 30s in good health.

The gene calls are TRBV5-4 and TRBJ2-1; D not resolved. The CDR3 totals 13 residues. Per the germline V gene, CDR1 is SGHNT and CDR2 is YYREEE (reference sequence). Trimming removed 2 bases at V and 9 bases at J, with 12 bases between. The CDR3 DNA sequence: TGTGCCAGCAGCTTAGGGCCGTTCGGTGAGCAGTTCTTC. Translated, it gives CASSLGPFGEQFF.

CDR3 region: CASMGGFYNEQFF. CDR3 in DNA: TGTGCCAGCATGGGGGGCTTCTACAATGAGCAGTTCTTC. V gene TRBV2 combines with J gene TRBJ2-1; D may correspond to TRBD1 or TRBD2 (6 bases each). Trimming shortened V by 7 bases and J by 3 bases, and 10 bases separated the two germline ends. This CDR3 contains 13 residues. Germline loops: CDR1 SNHLY, CDR2 FYNNEI. Full variable domain (remainder filled in from reference TRBV2 and TRBJ2-1): EPEVTQTPSHQVTQMGQEVILRCVPISNHLYFYWYRQILGQKVEFLVSFYNNEISEKSEIFDDQFSVERPDGSNFTLKIRSTKLEDSAMYFCASMGGFYNEQFFGPGTRLTVL.

This clone was seen a handful of times. The J gene is TRBJ2-3, the V gene TRBV30, with D perhaps TRBD2 (7 bases). The CDR3 sequence is 14 residues long. Trimming cost V 4 bases and J 4 bases, with 15 bases left between them. CDR1 is GTSNPN and CDR2 is SVGIG in the germline V gene (reference sequence). The CDR3 spells CAWTPLRGPDTQYF. CDR3 coding DNA: TGTGCCTGGACCCCCCTGCGGGGGCCAGATACGCAGTATTTT.

CDR3 nucleotides: TGTGCCAGCAGTGAACTAGCCTACGAGCAGTACTTC. Its translation: CASSELAYEQYF. The J gene is TRBJ2-7, the V gene TRBV6-1; D not certain. This CDR3 has 12 residues. V was cut by 2 bases and J by 2 bases, with 4 bases left in between. Germline CDR1 and CDR2: MNHNS and SASEGT.

This chain uses TRBV19 with TRBJ1-5, with a tentative D call TRBD1 (5 bases). Trimming took 4 bases from V and 5 from J, leaving 15 bases between them. This CDR3 contains 15 residues. Germline CDR1 and CDR2: LNHDA and SQIVND (reference sequence). The CDR3 spells CASSTSGGVDQPQHF. CDR3 sequence (DNA): TGTGCCAGTAGTACGTCGGGAGGGGTCGATCAGCCCCAGCATTTT.

This chain links TRBV6-6 with TRBJ2-6; TRBD2 matches at 7 bases. With V trimmed by 2 bases and J by 5 bases, 6 bases remained unmatched. The CDR3 sequence is 16 residues long. Germline values: CDR1 MNHNY, CDR2 SVGAGI (reference sequence). DNA for the CDR3: TGTGCCAGCAGTTACGCGGACGGGACTAGGGCCAACGTCCTGACTTTC. It specifies CASSYADGTRANVLTF.